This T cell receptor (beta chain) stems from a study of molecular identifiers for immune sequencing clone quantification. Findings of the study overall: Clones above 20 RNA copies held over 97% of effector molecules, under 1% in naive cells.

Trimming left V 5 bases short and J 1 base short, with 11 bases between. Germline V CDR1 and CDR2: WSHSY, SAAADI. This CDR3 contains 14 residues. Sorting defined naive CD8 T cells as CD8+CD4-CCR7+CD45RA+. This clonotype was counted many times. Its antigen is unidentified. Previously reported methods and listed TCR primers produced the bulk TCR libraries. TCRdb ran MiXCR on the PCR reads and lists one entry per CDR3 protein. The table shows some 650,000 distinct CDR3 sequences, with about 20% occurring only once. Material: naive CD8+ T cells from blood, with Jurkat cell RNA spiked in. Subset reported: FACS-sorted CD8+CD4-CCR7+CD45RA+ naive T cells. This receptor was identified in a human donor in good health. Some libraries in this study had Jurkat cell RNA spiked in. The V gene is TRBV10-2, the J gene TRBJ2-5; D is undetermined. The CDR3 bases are TGCGCCAGCAGTCTCGGGCCCAGCCAAGAGACCCAGTACTTC. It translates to CASSLGPSQETQYF.